This T cell receptor (beta chain) stems from a study of control samples from healthy donors and cancer patients. The method was immunoSEQ multiplex PCR; TCRdb's version includes in-frame clones alone and lacks a portion of them. The sample yields about 190,000 clones, around 90% seen once. The CDR3 consists of 17 residues. From germline, CDR1 is LNHNV and CDR2 YYDKDF (reference sequence). The J segment lost 0 bases and the V segment lost 4 bases, leaving 11 bases of the junction unmatched. This chain links TRBV15 with TRBJ1-2; 7 bases fit TRBD1. The TCR sequence derives from a man younger than 45 in good health. Sequencing was performed on blood. The CDR3 bases are TGTGCCACCAGCACTAGACAGGGCATCCCTACTAACTATGGCTACACCTTC. Amino acid sequence: CATSTRQGIPTNYGYTF.